The clone carrying this T cell receptor beta chain was detected a few times. The antigen is unknown. Within the sample, other DNA sequences also encode this same CDR3. The table came from immunoSEQ multiplex PCR; TCRdb's copy has only in-frame clones and leaves some out. The sample carries some 170,000 clones, around 88% recorded once. These data originate in a study of cytomegalovirus exposure and HLA in healthy donors. Study-wide background: The 120 or so validation repertoires were produced on the same platform as the approximately 620 repertoires of the first cohort. This was reported in a later analysis. General study findings and limits: Despite most TCR sequences being rare, some public TCRs occurred in many donors. In vitro experiments confirmed that a few CMV-associated chains were specific for CMV antigens.

The receptor was derived from a woman between 18 and 29 years old in good health and CMV-seronegative. Sequenced input: PBMCs.

CDR3 region: CASSRTGTNYGYTF. The CDR3, as DNA: TGTGCCAGCAGCCGGACAGGGACAAACTATGGCTACACCTTC. The chain links TRBV7-9 to TRBJ1-2; TRBD1 matches at 8 bases. The CDR3 length is 14 residues. V was clipped by 5 bases and J by 2 bases; unmatched bases: 4. CDR1 is SEHNR and CDR2 is FQNEAQ in the germline V gene (reference sequence).